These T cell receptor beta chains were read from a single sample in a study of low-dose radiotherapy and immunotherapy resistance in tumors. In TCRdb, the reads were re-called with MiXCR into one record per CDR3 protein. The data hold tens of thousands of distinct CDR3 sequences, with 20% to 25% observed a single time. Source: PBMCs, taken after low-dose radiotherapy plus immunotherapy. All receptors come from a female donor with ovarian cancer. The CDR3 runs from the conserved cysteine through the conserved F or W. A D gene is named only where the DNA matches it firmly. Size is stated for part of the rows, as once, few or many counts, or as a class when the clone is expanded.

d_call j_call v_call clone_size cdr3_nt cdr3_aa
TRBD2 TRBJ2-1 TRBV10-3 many TGTGCCACAGGGAGGACTAGCGGGAGAAATGAGCAGTTCTTC CATGRTSGRNEQFF
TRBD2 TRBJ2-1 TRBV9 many TGTGCCAGCAGCGTCAGGGGACTAGCGGAGGCTTCCTACAATGAGCAGTTCTTC CASSVRGLAEASYNEQFF
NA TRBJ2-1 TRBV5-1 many TGCGCCAGCAGCTTGGACGCGGGGGCGGGAGAGCAGTTCTTC CASSLDAGAGEQFF
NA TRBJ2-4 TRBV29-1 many TGCAGCGCGGGTTGGTGCCAGGTGATCTTC CSAGWCQVIF
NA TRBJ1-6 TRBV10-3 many TGTGCCATCAGTGCGGCAGGGAGTTCACCCCTCCACTTT CAISAAGSSPLHF
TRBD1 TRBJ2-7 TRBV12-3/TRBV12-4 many TGTGCCAGCAGTTATGGGACAGGCCTCTCCTACGAGCAGTACTTC CASSYGTGLSYEQYF
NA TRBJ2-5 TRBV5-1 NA TGCGCCAGCAGCTTGGATACCACCATCCAAGAGACCCAGTACTTC CASSLDTTIQETQYF
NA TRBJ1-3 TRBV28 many TGTGCCAGCAGTTGGGGGTCCGGGGGGACAGGAAACACCATATATTTT CASSWGSGGTGNTIYF
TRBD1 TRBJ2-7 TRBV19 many TGTGCCAGTAGTGGCGGGACAGGGAGCTCCTACGAGCAGTACTTC CASSGGTGSSYEQYF
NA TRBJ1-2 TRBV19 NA TGTGCCAGTAGTCCCGAGACAACGACAATTGATGGCTACACCTTC CASSPETTTIDGYTF
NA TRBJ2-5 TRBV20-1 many TGCAGTGCTCACAGTCGTCAAGAGACCCAGTACTTC CSAHSRQETQYF
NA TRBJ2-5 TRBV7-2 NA TGTGCCAGCAGCTTATCCCCGACGGGGACCCAAGAGACCCAGTACTTC CASSLSPTGTQETQYF
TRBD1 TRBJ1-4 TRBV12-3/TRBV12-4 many TGTGCCAGCAGTTTAGGATTCGGGACAGCAACTAATGAAAAACTGTTTTTT CASSLGFGTATNEKLFF
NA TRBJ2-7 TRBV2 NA TGTGCCAGCAGTGCCAGGCGGGGACCTTCCGAGCAGTACTTC CASSARRGPSEQYF
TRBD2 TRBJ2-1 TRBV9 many TGTGCCAGCAGCGTAGCCCCACTAGCGGGGGCCCGGAGCTCCTACAATGAGCAGTTCTTC CASSVAPLAGARSSYNEQFF
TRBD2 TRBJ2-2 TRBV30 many TGTGCCTGGACAGCCACTAGCGGGAGGGGTATTGACACCGGGGAGCTGTTTTTT CAWTATSGRGIDTGELFF
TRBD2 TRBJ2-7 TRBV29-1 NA TGCAGCGTCCTGGGACTAGCGGAGTTGTACGAGCAGTACTTC CSVLGLAELYEQYF
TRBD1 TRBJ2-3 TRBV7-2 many TGTGCCAGCAGCTTAGCTCGGACAGGGGGCGTTGGTACAGATACGCAGTATTTT CASSLARTGGVGTDTQYF
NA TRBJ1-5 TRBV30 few TGTGCCTGGAGTCAGGACGGCCGGCAGCCCCAGCATTTT CAWSQDGRQPQHF
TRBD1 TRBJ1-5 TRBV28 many TGTGCCAGCAGACCGGGACAGGGGGGAGGAAGCAATCAGCCCCAGCATTTT CASRPGQGGGSNQPQHF
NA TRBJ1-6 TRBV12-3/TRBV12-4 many TGTGCCAGCAGCCATACGAGGGGAGAGGGTTCACCCCTCCACTTT CASSHTRGEGSPLHF
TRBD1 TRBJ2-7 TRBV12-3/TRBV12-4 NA TGTGCCAGCAGTTTATTTTCAGGGGGCCTTTACGAGCAGTACTTC CASSLFSGGLYEQYF
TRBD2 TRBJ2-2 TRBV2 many TGTGCCAGCAGTGCGACTAGCGGGAGTAACACCGGGGAGCTGTTTTTT CASSATSGSNTGELFF
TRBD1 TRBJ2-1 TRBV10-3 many TGTGCCATCAGTGAGGAACCAGGGGGCATCTATGAGCAGTTCTTC CAISEEPGGIYEQFF
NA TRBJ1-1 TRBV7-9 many TGTGCCATACGGGAGGGGCCCAGCCTCCCTGAAGCTTTCTTT CAIREGPSLPEAFF
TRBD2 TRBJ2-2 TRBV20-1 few TGCAGTGCTCCCCAGGGAGGGCGGGGGAACACCGGGGAGCTGTTTTTT CSAPQGGRGNTGELFF